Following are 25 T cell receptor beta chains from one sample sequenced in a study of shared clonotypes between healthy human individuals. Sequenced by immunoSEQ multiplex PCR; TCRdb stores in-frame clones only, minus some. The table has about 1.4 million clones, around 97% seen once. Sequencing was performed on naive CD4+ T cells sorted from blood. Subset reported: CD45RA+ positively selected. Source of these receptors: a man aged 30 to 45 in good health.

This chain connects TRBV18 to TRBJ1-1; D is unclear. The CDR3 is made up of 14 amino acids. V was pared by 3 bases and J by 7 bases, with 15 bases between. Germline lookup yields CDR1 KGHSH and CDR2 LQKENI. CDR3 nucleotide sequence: TGTGCCAGCTCACCGGGTCAACAAAAGGATGAAGCTTTCTTT. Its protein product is CASSPGQQKDEAFF.

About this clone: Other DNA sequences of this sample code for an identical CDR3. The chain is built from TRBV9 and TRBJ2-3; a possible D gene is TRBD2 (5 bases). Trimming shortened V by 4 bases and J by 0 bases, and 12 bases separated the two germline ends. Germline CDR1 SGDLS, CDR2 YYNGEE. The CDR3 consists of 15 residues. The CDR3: CASSPSGGSTDTQYF. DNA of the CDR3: TGTGCCAGCAGCCCCTCGGGCGGGAGCACAGATACGCAGTATTTT.

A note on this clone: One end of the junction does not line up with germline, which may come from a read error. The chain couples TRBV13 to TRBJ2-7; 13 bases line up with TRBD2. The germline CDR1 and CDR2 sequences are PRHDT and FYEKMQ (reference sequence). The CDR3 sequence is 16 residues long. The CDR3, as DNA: TGTGCCAGCAGCCTAGGACTAGCGGGAGTCGACTACGAGCAGTACTTC. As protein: CASSLGLAGVDYEQYF.

The CDR3 sequence: CASSLVQGNQPQHF. The CDR3 DNA sequence: TGTGCCAGCAGTTTAGTACAGGGCAATCAGCCCCAGCATTTT. The gene calls are TRBV27 and TRBJ1-5, with D maybe TRBD1 (5 bases). Trimming removed 2 bases from V and 2 bases from J, with 7 bases in between. Germline V CDR1 and CDR2: MNHEY, SMNVEV (reference sequence). This CDR3 is built from 14 residues.

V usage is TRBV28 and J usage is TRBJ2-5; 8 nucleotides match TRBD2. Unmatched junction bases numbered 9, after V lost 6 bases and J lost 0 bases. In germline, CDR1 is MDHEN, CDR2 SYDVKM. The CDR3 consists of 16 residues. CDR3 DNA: TGTGCCAGCAGGGAGAGGGGCGGGAGGTACCAAGAGACCCAGTACTTC. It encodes CASRERGGRYQETQYF. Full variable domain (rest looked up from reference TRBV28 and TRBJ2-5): DVKVTQSSRYLVKRTGEKVFLECVQDMDHENMFWYRQDPGLGLRLIYFSYDVKMKEKGDIPEGYSVSREKKERFSLILESASTNQTSMYLCASRERGGRYQETQYFGPGTRLLVL.

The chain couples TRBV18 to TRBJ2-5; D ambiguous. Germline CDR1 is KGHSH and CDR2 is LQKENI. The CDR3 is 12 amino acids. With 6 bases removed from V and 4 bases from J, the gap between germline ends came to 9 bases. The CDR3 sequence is CASSTPVETQYF. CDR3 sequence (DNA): TGTGCCAGCTCGACGCCTGTAGAGACCCAGTACTTC.

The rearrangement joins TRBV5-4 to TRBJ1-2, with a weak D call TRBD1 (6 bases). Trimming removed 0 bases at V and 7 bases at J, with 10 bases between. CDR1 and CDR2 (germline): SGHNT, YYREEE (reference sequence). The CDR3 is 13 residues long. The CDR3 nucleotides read TGTGCCAGCAGCTTGGTTAAGGGGGTTGGCTACACCTTC. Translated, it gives CASSLVKGVGYTF.

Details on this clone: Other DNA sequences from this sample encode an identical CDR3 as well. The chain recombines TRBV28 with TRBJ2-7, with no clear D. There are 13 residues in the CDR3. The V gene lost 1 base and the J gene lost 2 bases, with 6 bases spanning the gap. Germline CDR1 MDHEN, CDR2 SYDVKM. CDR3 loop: CASSLSGPYEQYF. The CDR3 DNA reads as TGTGCCAGCAGTTTATCGGGTCCCTACGAGCAGTACTTC.

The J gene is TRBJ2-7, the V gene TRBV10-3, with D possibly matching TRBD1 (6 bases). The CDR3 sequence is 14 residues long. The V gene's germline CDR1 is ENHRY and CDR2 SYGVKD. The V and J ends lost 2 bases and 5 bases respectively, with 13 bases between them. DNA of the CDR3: TGTGCCATCAGTGAGGTCCAGGGGATCGACGAGCAGTACTTC. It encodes CAISEVQGIDEQYF.

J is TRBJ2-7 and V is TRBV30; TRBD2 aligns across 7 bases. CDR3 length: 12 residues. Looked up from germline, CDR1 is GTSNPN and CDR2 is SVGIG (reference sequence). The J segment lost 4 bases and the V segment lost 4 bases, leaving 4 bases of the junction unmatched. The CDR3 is CAWNGGIYEQYF. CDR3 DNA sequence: TGTGCCTGGAACGGGGGGATTTACGAGCAGTACTTC.

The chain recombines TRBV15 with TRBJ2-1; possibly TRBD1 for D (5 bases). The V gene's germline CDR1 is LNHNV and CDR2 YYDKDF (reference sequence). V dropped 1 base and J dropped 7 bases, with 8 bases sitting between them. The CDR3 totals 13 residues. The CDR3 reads CATSRGQWNEQFF. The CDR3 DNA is TGTGCCACCAGCAGAGGACAGTGGAATGAGCAGTTCTTC.

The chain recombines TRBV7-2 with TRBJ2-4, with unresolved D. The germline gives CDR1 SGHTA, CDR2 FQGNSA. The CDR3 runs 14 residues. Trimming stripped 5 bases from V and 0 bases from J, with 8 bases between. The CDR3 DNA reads TGTGCCAGCAGCAATTCTTTAGCCAAAAACATTCAGTACTTC. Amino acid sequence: CASSNSLAKNIQYF.

The CDR3 DNA reads as TGTGCCAGCAAGCCACCCTCGGGTGAGCAGTTCTTC. Protein: CASKPPSGEQFF. The chain is built from TRBV27 and TRBJ2-1; D is unresolved. The ends were cut back, 7 bases at V and 9 bases at J, with 13 bases in the middle. Germline V CDR1 and CDR2: MNHEY, SMNVEV (reference sequence). This CDR3 region has 12 residues.

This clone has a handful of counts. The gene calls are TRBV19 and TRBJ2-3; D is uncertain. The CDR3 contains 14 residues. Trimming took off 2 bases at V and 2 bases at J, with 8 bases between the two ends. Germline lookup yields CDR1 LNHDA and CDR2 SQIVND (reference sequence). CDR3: CASSINGNTDTQYF. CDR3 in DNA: TGTGCCAGTAGTATAAACGGTAACACAGATACGCAGTATTTT.

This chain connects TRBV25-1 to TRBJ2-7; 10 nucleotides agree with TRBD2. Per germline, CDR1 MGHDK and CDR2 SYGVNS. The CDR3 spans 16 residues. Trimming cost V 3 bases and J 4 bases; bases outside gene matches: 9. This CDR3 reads CASSEGGLAAFYEQYF. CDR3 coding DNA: TGTGCCAGCAGTGAGGGAGGACTAGCGGCCTTTTACGAGCAGTACTTC.

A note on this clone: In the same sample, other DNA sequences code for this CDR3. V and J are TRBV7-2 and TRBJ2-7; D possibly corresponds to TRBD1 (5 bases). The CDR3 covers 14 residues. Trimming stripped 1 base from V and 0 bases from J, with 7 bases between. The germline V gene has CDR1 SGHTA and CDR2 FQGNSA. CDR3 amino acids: CASSLGRDSYEQYF. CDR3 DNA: TGTGCCAGCAGCTTAGGCAGGGACTCCTACGAGCAGTACTTC.

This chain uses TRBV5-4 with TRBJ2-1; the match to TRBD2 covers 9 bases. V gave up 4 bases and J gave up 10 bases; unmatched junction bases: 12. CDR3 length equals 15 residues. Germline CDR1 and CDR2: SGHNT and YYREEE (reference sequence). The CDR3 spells CASSPGTSRTEEQFF. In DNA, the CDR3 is TGTGCCAGCAGCCCCGGGACTAGCCGAACGGAAGAGCAGTTCTTC.

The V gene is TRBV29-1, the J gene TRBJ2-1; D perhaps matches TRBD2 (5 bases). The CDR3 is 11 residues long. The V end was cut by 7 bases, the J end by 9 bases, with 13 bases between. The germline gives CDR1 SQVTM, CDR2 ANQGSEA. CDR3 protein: CSAHGVGEQFF. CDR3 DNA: TGCAGCGCCCACGGGGTCGGTGAGCAGTTCTTC.

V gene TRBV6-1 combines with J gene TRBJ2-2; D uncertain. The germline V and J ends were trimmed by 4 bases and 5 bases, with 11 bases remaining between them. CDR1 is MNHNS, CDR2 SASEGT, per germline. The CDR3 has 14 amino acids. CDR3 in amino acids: CASSAGPRTGELFF. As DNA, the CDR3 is TGTGCCAGCAGTGCAGGACCTAGGACCGGGGAGCTGTTTTTT.

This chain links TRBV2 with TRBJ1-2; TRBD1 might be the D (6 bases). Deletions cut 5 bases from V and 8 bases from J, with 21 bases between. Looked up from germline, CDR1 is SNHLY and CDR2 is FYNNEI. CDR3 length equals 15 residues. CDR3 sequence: CASSLRTATIQGYTF. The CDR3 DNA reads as TGTGCCAGCAGTCTAAGGACAGCTACAATACAAGGCTACACCTTC.

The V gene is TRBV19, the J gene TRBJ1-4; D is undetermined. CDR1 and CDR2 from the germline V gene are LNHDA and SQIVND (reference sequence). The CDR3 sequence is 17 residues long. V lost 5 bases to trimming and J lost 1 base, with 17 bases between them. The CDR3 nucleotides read TGTGCCAGTAGTCCCCGGGTCGCCAGCGGAACTAATGAAAAACTGTTTTTT. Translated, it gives CASSPRVASGTNEKLFF.

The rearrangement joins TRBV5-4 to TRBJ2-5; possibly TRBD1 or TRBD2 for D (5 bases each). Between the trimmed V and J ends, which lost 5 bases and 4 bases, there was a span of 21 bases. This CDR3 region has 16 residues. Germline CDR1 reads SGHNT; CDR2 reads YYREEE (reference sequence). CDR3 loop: CASRRAGSGLGETQYF. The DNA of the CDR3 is TGTGCCAGCAGACGTGCTGGTTCGGGGCTCGGAGAGACCCAGTACTTC.

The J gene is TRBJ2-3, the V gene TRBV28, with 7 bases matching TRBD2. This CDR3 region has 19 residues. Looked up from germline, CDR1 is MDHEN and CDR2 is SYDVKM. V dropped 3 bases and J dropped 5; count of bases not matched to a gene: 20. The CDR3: CASSLIGAGASPFIDTQYF. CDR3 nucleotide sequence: TGTGCCAGCAGTTTGATCGGGGCGGGAGCGTCTCCTTTTATAGATACGCAGTATTTT.

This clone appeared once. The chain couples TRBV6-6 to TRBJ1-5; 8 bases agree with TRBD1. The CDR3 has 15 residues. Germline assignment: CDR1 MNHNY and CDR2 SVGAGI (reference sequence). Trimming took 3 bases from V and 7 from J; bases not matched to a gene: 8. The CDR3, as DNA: TGTGCCAGCAGTTATGGACAGGGCGGCCACCAGCCCCAGCATTTT. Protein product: CASSYGQGGHQPQHF.

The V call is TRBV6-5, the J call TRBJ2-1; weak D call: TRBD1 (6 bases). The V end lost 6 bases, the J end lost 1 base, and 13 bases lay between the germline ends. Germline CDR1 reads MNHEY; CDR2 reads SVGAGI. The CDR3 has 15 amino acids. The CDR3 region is CASRESGASYNEQFF. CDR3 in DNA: TGTGCCAGCAGGGAGTCAGGGGCTTCCTACAATGAGCAGTTCTTC.